The 30 T cell receptor beta chains listed next were all sequenced from one sample in a study of tumor and adjacent non-tumor tissue in lung cancer. No cell sorting was done before RNA was extracted from the tissue. Three rounds of nested PCR, following a modified ARM-PCR protocol, produced the TCRbeta library. One entry per CDR3 protein, called by TCRdb with MiXCR from the multiplex PCR reads. The table shows approximately 76,000 distinct CDR3 sequences, with around 70% occurring only once. Sequences were obtained from lung tumor tissue. The receptors were sampled from a woman in her 70s with non-small cell lung cancer.

Turning to this clonotype: A read error may be the cause here, since a much bigger clone is one base away. Here the CDR3 DNA reads TGTGCCAGCAGCTGGACAGAGTCCAATGAGCAGTTCTTC. Its protein product is CASSWTESNEQFF. V and J are TRBV7-9 and TRBJ2-1, with a possible D match to TRBD1 (6 bases). Trimming shortened V by 4 bases and J by 6 bases, and 10 bases separated the two germline ends. The CDR3 has 13 amino acids. Germline CDR1 and CDR2: SEHNR and FQNEAQ (reference sequence).

The V and J genes are TRBV4-1 and TRBJ2-1, with 12 bases that match TRBD2. The CDR3 has 15 amino acids. In germline, CDR1 is MGHRA, CDR2 YSYEKL. V was clipped by 6 bases and J by 7 bases; unmatched bases: 7. The CDR3 nucleotides are TGCGCCAGCAGTTCCGGACTAGCGGGATGGAATGAGCAGTTCTTC. Translating it yields CASSSGLAGWNEQFF.

Points on this clonotype: No conserved phenylalanine or tryptophan is present at the end of the CDR3, so a read error is the likely explanation. The chain uses TRBV29-1 and TRBJ2-1; TRBD2 is a possible D gene (6 bases). CDR1 is SQVTM and CDR2 is ANQGSEA in the germline V gene. This CDR3 is built from 13 residues. V was clipped by 3 bases and J by 9 bases, with 15 bases between them. CDR3 in amino acids: CSVDREYPLEQFL. CDR3 DNA sequence: TGCAGCGTTGACCGGGAGTATCCACTTGAGCAGTTCCTC.

A word on this clonotype: One junction end disagrees with the germline gene, perhaps due to a read error. J is TRBJ2-5 and V is TRBV11-2, with D maybe TRBD2 (5 bases). CDR1 and CDR2 (germline): SGHAT, FQNNGV. The CDR3 spans 15 residues. The CDR3 DNA sequence: TGTGCCAGCGGCCCTGGCCCCAGCGGCCAAGAGACCCACTACTTC. Translated, it gives CASGPGPSGQETHYF.

This clonotype is a singleton in its sample. A much larger clone differs from this one at a single base, so this may be a read error. J is TRBJ2-1 and V is TRBV6-1; D is possibly TRBD1 (6 bases). This CDR3 has 15 amino acids. Per germline, CDR1 MNHNS and CDR2 SASEGT. CDR3 sequence reads: CISSLDRSSYNEQFF. CDR3 nucleotide sequence: TGTATCAGCAGTCTCGACAGGAGCAGTTACAATGAGCAGTTCTTC.

This chain uses TRBV28 with TRBJ1-2, with TRBD1 as a possible D gene (5 bases). This CDR3 spans 13 amino acids. Per the germline V gene, CDR1 is MDHEN and CDR2 is SYDVKM. Trimming took 11 bases from V and 4 from J, leaving 17 bases between them. CDR3 region: CAGVGGRVYGYTF. The DNA of the CDR3 is TGTGCCGGCGTAGGCGGCAGGGTCTATGGCTACACCTTC.

This clonotype was counted at least ten times. The chain carries TRBV6-2 or TRBV6-3 and TRBJ2-5, with D tentatively TRBD1 (5 bases). Between the trimmed V and J ends, which lost 5 bases and 7 bases, there was a span of 17 bases. CDR3 size: 14 residues. Germline V CDR1 and CDR2: MNHEY, SVGEGT. The CDR3, as DNA: TGTGCCAGCAGTCTTCGACAGCCCCCCAGGACCCAGTACTTC. This translates into CASSLRQPPRTQYF.

Only a few counts were recorded for this clonotype. A much bigger clone sits one base away, suggesting this may be a read error. The chain combines TRBV28 with TRBJ2-5, with D perhaps matching TRBD2 (6 bases). This CDR3 is built from 12 residues. Germline CDR1 and CDR2: MDHEN and SYDVKM. CDR3 in amino acids: CASSTRREIQYF. CDR3 nucleotides: TGTGCCAGCAGTACCAGGAGGGAGATCCAGTACTTC.

V and J are TRBV11-3 and TRBJ2-1; weak D call: TRBD1 (5 bases). Trimming took off 8 bases at V and 6 bases at J, with 20 bases between the two ends. Germline-derived CDR1 and CDR2 are SGHNT and YENEEA. This CDR3 contains 15 residues. CDR3 nucleotide sequence: TGTGCCAGCGGCCCACGGCAGGGCTGGGGCAATGAGCAGTTCTTC. This gives the protein CASGPRQGWGNEQFF. Full variable domain (missing parts from reference TRBV11-3 and TRBJ2-1): EAGVVQSPRYKIIEKKQPVAFWCNPISGHNTLYWYLQNLGQGPELLIRYENEEAVDDSQLPKDRFSAERLKGVDSTLKIQPAELGDSAVYLCASGPRQGWGNEQFFGPGTRLTVL.

This clonotype was detected only once. A read error may produce the germline difference seen at one junction end. In DNA, the CDR3 is TGTGCCAGCGGCTTAGAGGTATCAGAGACCCAATACTTC. The encoded protein is CASGLEVSETQYF. The rearrangement uses TRBV7-3 and TRBJ2-5; no clear D. The CDR3 is made up of 13 amino acids. Germline V gene data show CDR1 as SGHTA and CDR2 as FQGTGA.

In regard to this clonotype: A much larger clone is a single base away; this may be a read error. The chain has TRBV28 and TRBJ2-7; D not resolved. CDR1 is MDHEN, CDR2 SYDVKM, per germline. This CDR3 has 15 residues. The CDR3 bases are TGTGCCAGCAGTCCCCCCTTCGGCAGCTCCTACGAGCACTACTTC. It yields the protein CASSPPFGSSYEHYF. Using reference TRBV28 and TRBJ2-7 for the parts outside the CDR3, the full variable domain is DVKVTQSSRYLVKRTGEKVFLECVQDMDHENMFWYRQDPGLGLRLIYFSYDVKMKEKGDIPEGYSVSREKKERFSLILESASTNQTSMYLCASSPPFGSSYEHYFGPGTRLTVT.

This clonotype was observed once. The conserved phenylalanine or tryptophan normally closing the CDR3 is absent here, so this likely arose from a read error. The rearrangement links TRBV29-1 to TRBJ2-5; D call uncertain. The CDR3 runs 15 residues. Germline-derived CDR1 and CDR2 are SQVTM and ANQGSEA. The CDR3 nucleotides are TGCAGCGTTGAAGTCCCCAAGCAAGGTGCGGAGACGCAGTACTTA. Translating it yields CSVEVPKQGAETQYL.

This clonotype was detected ten times or more. J is TRBJ1-3 and V is TRBV6-2 or TRBV6-3, with a weak D call TRBD1 (5 bases). Germline V CDR1 and CDR2: MNHEY, SVGEGT. V lost 6 bases to trimming and J lost 3 bases, with 21 bases between them. The CDR3 loop spans 17 amino acids. The CDR3 coding sequence is TGTGCCAGCAGATCTGATTTGATGGGGCGCCATGGAAACACCATATATTTT. This codes for CASRSDLMGRHGNTIYF.

V and J are TRBV5-1 and TRBJ2-3; D perhaps matches TRBD2 (5 bases). V lost 2 bases, J lost 0 bases, and 10 bases lay in between. Per germline, CDR1 SGHRS and CDR2 YFSETQ. The CDR3 consists of 15 residues. The CDR3, as DNA: TGCGCCAGCAGCTTAGCGGTAATTAGCACAGATACGCAGTATTTT. This translates into CASSLAVISTDTQYF.

This clonotype was observed once. This rearrangement joins TRBV29-1 to TRBJ2-7; a possible D gene is TRBD1 (6 bases). CDR3 size: 15 residues. V was clipped by 4 bases and J by 7 bases, with 23 bases between them. In germline, CDR1 is SQVTM, CDR2 ANQGSEA. The CDR3 spells CSVGKVTQTGLEQYF. The CDR3 nucleotides are TGCAGCGTTGGAAAGGTTACCCAGACAGGATTGGAGCAGTACTTC.

On this clonotype: One end of the junction does not line up with germline, which may come from a read error. The chain uses TRBV12-3 or TRBV12-4 and TRBJ2-3, with 7 bases fitting TRBD2. This CDR3 comprises 15 residues. The CDR3 region has the DNA TGTGCCAACAGTTTCGCCGTGGGAGGGCCAGATACGCAGTATTTT. Protein product: CANSFAVGGPDTQYF.

This clonotype was counted once. This is likely a read error, given that the CDR3 carries no conserved phenylalanine or tryptophan at its end. J is TRBJ2-1 and V is TRBV11-2; the match to TRBD2 covers 9 bases. The CDR3 runs 15 residues. From germline, CDR1 is SGHAT and CDR2 FQNNGV. CDR3 residues: CTSSLVAGVYNEQFC. CDR3 nucleotide sequence: TGTACCAGCAGCTTAGTAGCGGGAGTCTACAATGAGCAGTTCTGC.

A single count supports this clonotype. It is likely a read error, because the conserved phenylalanine at the end of the CDR3 is missing. The chain recombines TRBV6-2 or TRBV6-3 with TRBJ2-1; 12 nucleotides agree with TRBD2. CDR1 MNHEY and CDR2 SVGEGT come from the germline V gene. The CDR3 is 16 amino acids. The CDR3 DNA is TGTACCAGCAGCTACCTACTAGCGGGAGGTGGCAATGAGCAGTTCTTA. This sequence encodes CTSSYLLAGGGNEQFL.

This clonotype appeared once. The conserved phenylalanine or tryptophan normally closing the CDR3 is absent here, so this likely arose from a read error. This chain links TRBV6-6 with TRBJ2-7; 7 bases line up with TRBD2. The CDR3 spans 19 residues. The V gene's germline CDR1 is MNHNY and CDR2 SVGAGI (reference sequence). J lost 4 bases, V lost 9 bases, and 27 bases had no gene match. Written as DNA, the CDR3 is TGTGCCAGAACAACGTACCTCGGGAACAGCGGGGCTAGCGTATACGAGCAGTACCTC. This gives the protein CARTTYLGNSGASVYEQYL.

Comment on this clonotype: Given a much more abundant clone one base away, this may be a read error. The chain carries TRBV14 and TRBJ1-2, with 8 nucleotides matching TRBD1. Germline V gene lookup returns CDR1 SGHDN and CDR2 FVKESK. The CDR3 contains 15 residues. The CDR3 nucleotides read TGTACCAGCAGCCAAGGACAGGGAATTCTATATGGCTACACCTTC. Encoded protein: CTSSQGQGILYGYTF. Full variable domain (remainder filled in from reference TRBV14 and TRBJ1-2): EAGVTQFPSHSVIEKGQTVTLRCDPISGHDNLYWYRRVMGKEIKFLLHFVKESKQDESGMPNNRFLAERTGGTYSTLKVQPAELEDSGVYFCTSSQGQGILYGYTFGSGTRLTVV.

This clonotype was counted only a few times. Given a much more abundant clone one base away, this may be a read error. The CDR3 DNA reads as TGTGCCAGCAGCTCGAGACTCCGGATAGTAGGTTGGACAGATACGCAGTATTTT. Its translation is CASSSRLRIVGWTDTQYF. The chain is built from TRBV5-4 and TRBJ2-3; D uncertain. Trimming pared 3 bases from V and 3 bases from J, leaving 23 bases between. The CDR3 contains 18 residues. Germline CDR1 reads SGHNT; CDR2 reads YYREEE (reference sequence).

Comments on this clonotype: An end of the junction does not agree with germline; a read error may underlie this. The gene calls are TRBV29-1 and TRBJ2-1, with D perhaps TRBD2 (6 bases). The CDR3 contains 12 residues. Germline CDR1 SQVTM, CDR2 ANQGSEA. CDR3 protein: CIVEAGRRVGFF. The DNA of the CDR3 is TGCATCGTTGAGGCGGGGCGCAGGGTAGGTTTCTTC.

V is TRBV6-2 or TRBV6-3 and J is TRBJ2-3; 9 bases align to TRBD2. Germline loops: CDR1 MNHEY, CDR2 SVGEGT. V trimming: 0 bases; J trimming: 4 bases; junction bases outside the gene matches: 8. This CDR3 contains 17 residues. CDR3 in DNA: TGTGCCAGCAGTTACTCGGTAGCGGGAGTTCGCGCAGATACGCAGTATTTT. Translation gives CASSYSVAGVRADTQYF.

Comment on this clonotype: A junction boundary mismatches the germline segment, possibly from a read error. The chain combines TRBV6-5 with TRBJ2-2; TRBD2 is a possible D gene (5 bases). The CDR3 is made up of 13 amino acids. Per the germline V gene, CDR1 is MNHEY and CDR2 is SVGAGI. The CDR3 DNA sequence: TGTACCAGCAGTTCGCCCTTCACCGGGGAGCTGTTATTT. Translation gives CTSSSPFTGELLF.

Points on this clonotype: One junction end does not reproduce the germline sequence, and a read error may be involved. The chain carries TRBV29-1 and TRBJ1-5, with D hard to call. Germline lookup yields CDR1 SQVTM and CDR2 ANQGSEA. The CDR3 runs to 13 residues. CDR3 in amino acids: CSVGVGSNRPQHF. The CDR3 DNA sequence: TGCAGCGTTGGAGTTGGCAGCAATCGGCCCCAGCATTTT.

The chain recombines TRBV6-9 with TRBJ2-3; 7 positions match TRBD1. The V gene end was trimmed by 5 bases and the J gene end by 7 bases; junction bases not matched to a gene: 12. The CDR3 length is 15 residues. Germline-derived CDR1 and CDR2 are MNHGY and SVAAGI. CDR3 in amino acids: CASSHRTGTAHTQYF. For the CDR3, the DNA is TGTGCCAGCAGTCACCGGACAGGAACAGCACATACGCAGTATTTT.

Regarding this clonotype: One junction end disagrees with the germline gene, perhaps due to a read error. This chain joins TRBV6-2 or TRBV6-3 and TRBJ2-7; maybe TRBD1 (6 bases). This CDR3 is 16 amino acids long. Germline V gene lookup returns CDR1 MNHEY and CDR2 SVGEGT. The CDR3 region has the DNA TGTGTCAGCAGACGCGGTTGGGGGCAGGTCTCCTACGAGCAGCACTTC. Its protein product is CVSRRGWGQVSYEQHF.

The V call is TRBV18, the J call TRBJ2-3; D is uncertain. Trimming took off 4 bases at V and 4 bases at J, with 6 bases between the two ends. This CDR3 region has 12 residues. Looked up from germline, CDR1 is KGHSH and CDR2 is LQKENI. The CDR3 DNA follows: TGTGCCAGCTCACTGGACGCAGATACGCAGTATTTT. It yields the protein CASSLDADTQYF.

Regarding this clonotype: One end of the junction fails to match germline, which may point to a read error. The chain carries TRBV4-2 and TRBJ1-1; D is possibly TRBD1 (6 bases). CDR1 and CDR2 from the germline V gene are LGHNA and YNFKEQ. This CDR3 contains 15 residues. The CDR3 loop is CASNQGDIMYTEAFF. The CDR3 coding sequence is TGTGCCAGCAACCAAGGGGACATCATGTACACTGAAGCTTTCTTT.

The rearrangement joins TRBV29-1 to TRBJ2-1, with D possibly being TRBD2 (6 bases). CDR1 SQVTM and CDR2 ANQGSEA come from the germline V gene. The ends were cut back, 3 bases at V and 8 bases at J, with 20 bases in the middle. This CDR3 is built from 15 residues. DNA for the CDR3: TGCAGCGTTGATTGGGGTGTGGCGGGAAGAGATGAGCAGTTCTTC. Residues: CSVDWGVAGRDEQFF.